Described below is a single T cell receptor (beta chain) sequence and its context. This sample was included in a study of T cells in Graves' hyperthyroidism and ophthalmopathy. Amplification targeted TCR beta CDR3 regions from RNA transcripts. RT-PCR in the first round (using the HTBI primer set) targeted the TCR CDR3. MiXCR, applied by TCRdb to the multiplex PCR reads, yields one record per CDR3 protein. The table lists 500,000 to 600,000 distinct CDR3 sequences, over 15% of them singletons, with 18% in the top ten. The CDR3 has 13 residues. The germline V gene encodes CDR1 KGHSH and CDR2 LQKENI. Trimming stripped 4 bases from V and 4 bases from J, with 10 bases between.

This TCR was sampled from a woman aged 18 to 35 with Graves' hyperthyroidism. The chain carries TRBV18 and TRBJ1-2; possibly TRBD1 for D (5 bases). Specimen: blood. Written as DNA, the CDR3 is TGTGCCAGCTCACGGGACCAATCCTATGGCTACACCTTC. It yields the protein CASSRDQSYGYTF. Based on the CDR3 plus reference TRBV18 and TRBJ1-2, the full variable domain is NAGVMQNPRHLVRRRGQEARLRCSPMKGHSHVYWYRQLPEEGLKFMVYLQKENIIDESGMPKERFSAEFPKEGPSILRIQQVVRGDSAAYFCASSRDQSYGYTFGSGTRLTVV.